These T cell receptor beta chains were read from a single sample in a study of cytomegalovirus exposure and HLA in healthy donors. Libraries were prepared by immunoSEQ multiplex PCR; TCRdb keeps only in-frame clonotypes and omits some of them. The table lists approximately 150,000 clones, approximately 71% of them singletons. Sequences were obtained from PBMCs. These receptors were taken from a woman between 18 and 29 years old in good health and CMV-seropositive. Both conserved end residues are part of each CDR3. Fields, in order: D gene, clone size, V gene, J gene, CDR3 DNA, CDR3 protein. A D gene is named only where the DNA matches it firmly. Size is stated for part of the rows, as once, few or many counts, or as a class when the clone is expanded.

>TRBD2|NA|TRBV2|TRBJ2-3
TGTGCCAGCAGTGAAGGTCCACCGGGACTAGCAAAGGTGGTTACGCAGTATTTT
CASSEGPPGLAKVVTQYF
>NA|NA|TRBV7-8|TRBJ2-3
TGTGCCAGCAGCTTAGAAAGAGGCACAGATACGCAGTATTTT
CASSLERGTDTQYF
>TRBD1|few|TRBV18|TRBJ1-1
TGTGCCAGCTCACAGACAGGGCAGAACACTGAAGCTTTCTTT
CASSQTGQNTEAFF
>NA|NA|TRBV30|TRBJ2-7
TGTGCCTGGGGACAGTGGTCTTACTACGAGCAGTACTTC
CAWGQWSYYEQYF
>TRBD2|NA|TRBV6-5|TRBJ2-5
TGTGCCAGCAGTTTTTTGACTAGCGGGAGTGGAGAGACCCAGTACTTC
CASSFLTSGSGETQYF
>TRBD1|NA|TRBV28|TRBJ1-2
TGTGCCAGCAGTCCGCAGACAGGGAGCTCATTCGTACACTTC
CASSPQTGSSFVHF
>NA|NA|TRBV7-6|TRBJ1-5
TGTGCCAGCAGCTTATGGGCAGATAGCAATCAGCCCCAGCATTTT
CASSLWADSNQPQHF
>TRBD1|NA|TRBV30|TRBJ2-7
TGTGCCTGGAGTGTAGGGACAGGACAGTCGGCCGAGCAGTACTTC
CAWSVGTGQSAEQYF
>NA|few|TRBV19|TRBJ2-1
TGTGCCAGTAGTATTGGAGGAAATGAGCAGTTCTTC
CASSIGGNEQFF
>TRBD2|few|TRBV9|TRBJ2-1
TGTGCCAGCAGCGTAACGGGGGGAGCACTCAATGAGCAGTTCTTC
CASSVTGGALNEQFF
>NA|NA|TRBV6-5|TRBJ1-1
TGTGCCAGCCATCCGCGCCGTAATGAAGCTTCCTTT
CASHPRRNEASF
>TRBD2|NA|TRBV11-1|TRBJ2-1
TGTGCCAGCAGCTTTAGCGGGAACTACAATGAGCAGTTCTTC
CASSFSGNYNEQFF
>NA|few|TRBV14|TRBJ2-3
TGTGCCAGCAGCCAAGTTTTGGGGCTGCGGTCAGATACGCAGTATTTT
CASSQVLGLRSDTQYF
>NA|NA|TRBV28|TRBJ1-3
TGTGCCAGCAGAGACAACTCTGGAAACACCATATATTTT
CASRDNSGNTIYF
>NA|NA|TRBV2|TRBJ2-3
TGTGCCAGCACAGGCTCGTTCACAGATACGCAGTATTTT
CASTGSFTDTQYF
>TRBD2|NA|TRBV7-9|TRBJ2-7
TGTGCCAGCAGCCAAGCTCGGGGGGTCTACGAGCAGTACTTC
CASSQARGVYEQYF
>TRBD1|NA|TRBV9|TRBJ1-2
TGTGCCAGCAGCGTAGTCGACAGGGGAGGCTACACCTTC
CASSVVDRGGYTF
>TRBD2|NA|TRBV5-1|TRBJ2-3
TGCGCCAGCAGCTTGGGGACTAGCGGGAGATTTCTCACAGATACGCAGTATTTT
CASSLGTSGRFLTDTQYF
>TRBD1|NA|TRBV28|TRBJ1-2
TGTGCCAGCAGTCTATCCGGGACAGGGTCCTATGGCTACACCTTC
CASSLSGTGSYGYTF
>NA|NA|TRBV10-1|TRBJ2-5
TGCGCCAGCAGTGAGCGCGGCAGGGACCAAGAGACCCAGTACTTC
CASSERGRDQETQYF
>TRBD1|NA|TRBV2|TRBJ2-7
TGTGCCAGCAGTAATGACAGGGGGCTCTACGAGCAGTACTTC
CASSNDRGLYEQYF
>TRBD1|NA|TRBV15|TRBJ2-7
TGTGCCACCAGCAGAAGCCGGGACAGCTCCTACGAGCAGTACTTC
CATSRSRDSSYEQYF
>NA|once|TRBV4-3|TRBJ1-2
TGCGCCAGCAGCCAAGAGGACACCCGCTCATCAAACTATGGCTACACCTTC
CASSQEDTRSSNYGYTF
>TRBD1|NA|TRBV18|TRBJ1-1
TGTGCCAGCTCACCCGGACAGGGGGCGGCCTCTGAAGCTTTCTTT
CASSPGQGAASEAFF
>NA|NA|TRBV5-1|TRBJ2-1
TGCGCCAGCAGCCAGACGACAGTCTACAATGAGCAGTTCTTC
CASSQTTVYNEQFF
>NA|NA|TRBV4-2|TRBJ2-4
TGTGCCAGCAGCCAAGAGGGGGGGCCCAAAAACATTCAGTACTTC
CASSQEGGPKNIQYF
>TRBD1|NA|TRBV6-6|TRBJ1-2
TGTGCCAGCAGTTACCATACAGGGGGCCTCTATGGCTACACCTTC
CASSYHTGGLYGYTF
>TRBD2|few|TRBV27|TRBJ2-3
TGTGCCAGCTCCAGGGCGGGAGGGCCAGATACGCAGTATTTT
CASSRAGGPDTQYF
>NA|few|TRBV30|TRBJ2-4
TGTGCCTGGACCTTCCAGGGACTAGCCAAAAACATTCAGTACTTC
CAWTFQGLAKNIQYF
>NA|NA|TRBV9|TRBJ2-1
TGTGCCAGCAGTCGAGCGGATTCCTACAATGAGCAGTTCTTC
CASSRADSYNEQFF
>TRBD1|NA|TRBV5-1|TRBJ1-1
TGCGCCAGCAGCACGCGGACAGGGACTGAAGCTTTCTTT
CASSTRTGTEAFF
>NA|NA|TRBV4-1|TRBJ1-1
TGCGCCAGCAGCCAGGTGGGAGGCATACACTTCTTT
CASSQVGGIHFF
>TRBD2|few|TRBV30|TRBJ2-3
TGTGCCTGGAGTGAGGGACTAGCGGGGGGCACAGATACGCAGTATTTT
CAWSEGLAGGTDTQYF
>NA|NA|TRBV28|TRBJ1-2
TGTGCCAGCAGTTTCCAGGTCCAAAAGTCAACGGGCTACACCTTC
CASSFQVQKSTGYTF
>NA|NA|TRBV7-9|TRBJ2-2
TGTGCCAGCAGCTTAGGTGGTAGGAACACCGGGGAGCTGTTTTTT
CASSLGGRNTGELFF
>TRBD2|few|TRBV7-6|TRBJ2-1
TGTGCCAGCAGCTCCCAGGGACTAGTTACCAATGAGCAGTTCTTC
CASSSQGLVTNEQFF
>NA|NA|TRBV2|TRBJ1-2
TGTGCCAGCAGTGAAGCGCTTTCGGGACAAAGCTATGGCTACACCTTC
CASSEALSGQSYGYTF
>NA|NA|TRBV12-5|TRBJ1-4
TGTGCTAGTGGTCCTTCGGAGGTCAGGAGGGGAAAACTGTTTTTT
CASGPSEVRRGKLFF
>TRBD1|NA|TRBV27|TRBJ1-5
TGTGCCAGCAGCCTAGCCGGGACAGATAATCAGCCCCAGCATTTT
CASSLAGTDNQPQHF
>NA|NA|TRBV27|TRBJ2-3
TGTGCCAGCAGTCTCAGGACACACACAGATACGCAGTATTTT
CASSLRTHTDTQYF
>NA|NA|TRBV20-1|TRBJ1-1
TGCAGTGCTTTAAGGAGGACTGAAGCTTTCTTT
CSALRRTEAFF
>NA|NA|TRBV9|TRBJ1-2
TGTGCCAGCAGCGATAATAGGAGGGCAGGTCGGGCCCCTTATGGCTACACCTTC
CASSDNRRAGRAPYGYTF
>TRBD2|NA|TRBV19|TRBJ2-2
TGTGCCAGTAGCTGGACTAGCGTAGGATCCGGGGAGCTGTTTTTT
CASSWTSVGSGELFF
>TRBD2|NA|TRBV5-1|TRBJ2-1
TGCGCCAGCAGCCTGAGGGCGGGAGGGGGGCTGATCTACAATGAGCAGTTCTTC
CASSLRAGGGLIYNEQFF
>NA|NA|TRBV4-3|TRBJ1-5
TGCGCCAGCTACTATGTGCTAAACAGGGCGGTTAAGCCCCAGCATTTT
CASYYVLNRAVKPQHF
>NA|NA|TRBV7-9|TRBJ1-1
TGTGCCAGCAGCTGGGAGGACAAGGGAGTGGAAGCTTTCTTT
CASSWEDKGVEAFF
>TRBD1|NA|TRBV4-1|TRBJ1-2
TGCGCCAGCAGCCAAAGATCGGGGGACAGAACTAACTATGGCTACACCTTC
CASSQRSGDRTNYGYTF
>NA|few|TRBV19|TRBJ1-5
TGTGCCAGTAGTATAGACGTACAGGGATATAGCAATCAGCCCCAGCATTTT
CASSIDVQGYSNQPQHF
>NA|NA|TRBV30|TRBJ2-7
TGTGCCTGGAACGAGGGGCAGGGGTACGAGCAGTACTTC
CAWNEGQGYEQYF
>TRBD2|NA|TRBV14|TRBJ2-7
TGTGCCAGCAGGCGGGGGGATCAGAAGCAAGGCTACGAGCAGTACTTC
CASRRGDQKQGYEQYF
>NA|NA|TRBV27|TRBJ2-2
TGTGCCAGCAGTTTTGGTGGGCCCGGCGGGGAGCTGTTTTTT
CASSFGGPGGELFF
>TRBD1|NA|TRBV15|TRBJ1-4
TGTGCCACCAGCAGACAGGGGGCGGACGAAAAACTGTTTTTT
CATSRQGADEKLFF
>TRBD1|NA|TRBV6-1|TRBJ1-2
TGTGCCAGCATAGGATTCCAGGGGGCTTTTGATGGCTACACCTTC
CASIGFQGAFDGYTF
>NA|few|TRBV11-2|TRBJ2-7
TGTGCCAGCAGCTTGACCCCAGGGGCACACGAGCAGTACTTC
CASSLTPGAHEQYF
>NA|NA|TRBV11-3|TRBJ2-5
TGTGCCAGCAGCTCGGGGGAGACCCAGTACTTC
CASSSGETQYF